The present T cell receptor (beta chain) was sequenced within a study of blood T cell repertoires in COVID-19. Overall study context: Sources were T cells, B-cell-depleted T cells, or PBMCs; the material itself was cDNA or gDNA.

Data came from immunoSEQ multiplex PCR; TCRdb stores just in-frame clones and leaves some out. This table has about 140,000 clones, 80% to 85% appearing once. The CDR3 runs to 13 residues. Trimming shortened V by 4 bases and J by 6 bases, and 13 bases separated the two germline ends. Germline assignment: CDR1 SGHRS and CDR2 YFSETQ. This clonotype originated in a woman aged 55-69 years with acute or convalescent COVID-19. The sequenced sample was peripheral blood. This chain joins TRBV5-1 and TRBJ1-1, with D unresolved. The CDR3 region is CASSPDMAAEAFF. The CDR3 nucleotides are TGCGCCAGCAGCCCCGATATGGCCGCTGAAGCTTTCTTT.